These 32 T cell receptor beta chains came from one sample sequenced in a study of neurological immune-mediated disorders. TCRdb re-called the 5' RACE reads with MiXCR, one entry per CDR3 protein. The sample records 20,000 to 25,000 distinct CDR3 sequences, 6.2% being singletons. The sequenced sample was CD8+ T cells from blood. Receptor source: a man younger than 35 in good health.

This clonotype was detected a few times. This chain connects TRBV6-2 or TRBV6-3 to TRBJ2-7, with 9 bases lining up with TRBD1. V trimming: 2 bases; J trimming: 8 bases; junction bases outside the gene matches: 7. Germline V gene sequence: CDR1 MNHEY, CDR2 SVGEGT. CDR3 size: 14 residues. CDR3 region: CASSYGRQGEKQYF. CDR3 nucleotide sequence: TGTGCCAGCAGTTACGGAAGACAGGGGGAGAAGCAGTACTTC.

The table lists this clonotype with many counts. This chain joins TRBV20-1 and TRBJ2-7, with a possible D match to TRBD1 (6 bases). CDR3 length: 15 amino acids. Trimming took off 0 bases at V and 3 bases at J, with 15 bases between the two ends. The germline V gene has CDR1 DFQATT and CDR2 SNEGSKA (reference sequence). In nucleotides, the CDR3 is TGCAGTGCTAGAGACTGGGACAAGGGAAGCTACGAGCAGTACTTC. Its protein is CSARDWDKGSYEQYF.

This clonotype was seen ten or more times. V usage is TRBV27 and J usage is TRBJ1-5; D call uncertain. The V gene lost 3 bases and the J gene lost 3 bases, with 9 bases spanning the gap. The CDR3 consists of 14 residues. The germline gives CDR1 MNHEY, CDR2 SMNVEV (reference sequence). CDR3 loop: CASSLLGVNQPQHF. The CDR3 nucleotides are TGTGCCAGCAGTTTGCTGGGCGTCAATCAGCCCCAGCATTTT.

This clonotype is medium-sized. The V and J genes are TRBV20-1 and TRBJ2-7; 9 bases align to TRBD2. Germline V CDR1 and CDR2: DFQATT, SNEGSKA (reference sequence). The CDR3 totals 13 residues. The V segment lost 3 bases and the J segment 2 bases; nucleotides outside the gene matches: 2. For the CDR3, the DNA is TGCAGTGCTAGCGCTAGCGGGGCCTACGAGCAGTACTTC. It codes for CSASASGAYEQYF.

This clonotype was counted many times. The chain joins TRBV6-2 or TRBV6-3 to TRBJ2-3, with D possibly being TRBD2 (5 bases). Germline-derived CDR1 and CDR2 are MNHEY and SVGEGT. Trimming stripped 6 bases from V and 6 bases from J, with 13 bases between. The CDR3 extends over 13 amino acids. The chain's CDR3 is CASSQSPGDTQYF. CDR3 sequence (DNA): TGTGCCAGCAGCCAAAGTCCGGGGGATACGCAGTATTTT.

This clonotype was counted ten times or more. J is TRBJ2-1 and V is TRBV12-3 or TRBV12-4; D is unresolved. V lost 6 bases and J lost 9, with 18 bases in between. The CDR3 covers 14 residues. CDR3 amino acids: CASRPRTLTSEQFF. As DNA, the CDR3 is TGTGCCAGCAGGCCCCGGACCCTAACAAGTGAGCAGTTCTTC.

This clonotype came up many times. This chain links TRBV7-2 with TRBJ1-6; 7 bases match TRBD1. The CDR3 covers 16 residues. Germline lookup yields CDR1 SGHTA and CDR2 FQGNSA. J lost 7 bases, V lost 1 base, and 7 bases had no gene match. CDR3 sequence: CASSLEAQGLNSPLHF. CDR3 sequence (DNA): TGTGCCAGCAGCTTAGAGGCACAGGGGCTGAATTCACCCCTCCACTTT.

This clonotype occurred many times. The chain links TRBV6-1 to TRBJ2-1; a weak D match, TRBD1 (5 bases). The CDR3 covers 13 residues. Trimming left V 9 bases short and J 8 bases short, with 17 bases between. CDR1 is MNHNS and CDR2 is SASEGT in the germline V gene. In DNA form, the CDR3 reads TGTGCCAGTCTCGGAGACAGTGCCGATGAGCAGTTCTTC. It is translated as CASLGDSADEQFF.

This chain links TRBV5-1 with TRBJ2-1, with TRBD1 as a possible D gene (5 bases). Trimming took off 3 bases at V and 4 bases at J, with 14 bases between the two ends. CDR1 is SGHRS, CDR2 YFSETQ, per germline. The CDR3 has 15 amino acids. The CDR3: CASSSTDDTYNEQFF. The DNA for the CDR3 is TGCGCCAGCAGCTCGACAGACGACACGTACAATGAGCAGTTCTTC.

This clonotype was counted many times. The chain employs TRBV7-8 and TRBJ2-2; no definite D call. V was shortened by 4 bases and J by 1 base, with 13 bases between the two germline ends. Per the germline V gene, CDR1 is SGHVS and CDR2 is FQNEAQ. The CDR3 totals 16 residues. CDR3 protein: CASSSRIFGNTGELFF. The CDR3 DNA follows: TGTGCCAGCAGCTCGAGGATTTTTGGGAACACCGGGGAGCTGTTTTTT. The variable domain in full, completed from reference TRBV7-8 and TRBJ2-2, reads GAGVSQSPRYKVAKRGQDVALRCDPISGHVSLFWYQQALGQGPEFLTYFQNEAQLDKSGLPSDRFFAERPEGSVSTLKIQRTQQEDSAVYLCASSSRIFGNTGELFFGEGSRLTVL.

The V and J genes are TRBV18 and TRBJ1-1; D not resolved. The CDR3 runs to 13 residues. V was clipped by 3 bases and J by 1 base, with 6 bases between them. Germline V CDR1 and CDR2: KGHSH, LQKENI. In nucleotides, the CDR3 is TGTGCCAGCTCACCCCCAGAGAACACTGAAGCTTTCTTT. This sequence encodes CASSPPENTEAFF. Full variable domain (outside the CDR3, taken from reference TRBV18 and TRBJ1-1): NAGVMQNPRHLVRRRGQEARLRCSPMKGHSHVYWYRQLPEEGLKFMVYLQKENIIDESGMPKERFSAEFPKEGPSILRIQQVVRGDSAAYFCASSPPENTEAFFGQGTRLTVV.

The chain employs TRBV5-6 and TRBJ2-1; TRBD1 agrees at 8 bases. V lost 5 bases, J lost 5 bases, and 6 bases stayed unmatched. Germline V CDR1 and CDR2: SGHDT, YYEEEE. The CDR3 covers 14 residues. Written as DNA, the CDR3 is TGTGCCAGCAGTTTGCAGGGGGCGGACAATGAGCAGTTCTTC. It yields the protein CASSLQGADNEQFF.

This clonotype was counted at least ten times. CDR3 amino acids: CSVVLETGVRKLFF. CDR3 nucleotides: TGCAGCGTTGTTTTAGAGACAGGGGTGAGAAAACTGTTTTTT. The rearrangement links TRBV29-1 to TRBJ1-4; 8 bases match TRBD1. The V and J ends lost 4 bases and 10 bases, in that order; junction bases with no gene match: 11. The CDR3 runs 14 residues. Germline assignment: CDR1 SQVTM and CDR2 ANQGSEA.

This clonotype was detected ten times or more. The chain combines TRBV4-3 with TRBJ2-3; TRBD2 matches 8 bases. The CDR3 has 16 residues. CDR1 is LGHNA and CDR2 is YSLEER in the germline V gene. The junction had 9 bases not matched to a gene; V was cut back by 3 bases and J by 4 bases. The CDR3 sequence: CASSQIRSGVADTQYF. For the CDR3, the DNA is TGCGCCAGCAGCCAGATTCGTAGCGGGGTGGCAGATACGCAGTATTTT.

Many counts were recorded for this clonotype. The CDR3 DNA reads as TGTGCCAGCAGCCAAGATCGGGGTGAGAGTGCGGGCCCCGAGACCCAGTACTTC. Protein product: CASSQDRGESAGPETQYF. This rearrangement joins TRBV3-1 to TRBJ2-5; D perhaps matches TRBD2 (5 bases). V lost 0 bases and J lost 5, with 22 bases in between. Germline values: CDR1 LGHDT, CDR2 YNNKEL (reference sequence). The CDR3 has 18 residues.

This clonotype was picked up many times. The CDR3 bases are TGTGCCAGCAGCCAAGGACTCGCCAGGCCCTTCAATGAGCAGTTCTTC. It specifies CASSQGLARPFNEQFF. The genes are TRBV3-1 and TRBJ2-1; D remains ambiguous. Germline V CDR1 and CDR2: LGHDT, YNNKEL (reference sequence). CDR3 length equals 16 residues. V was clipped by 1 base and J by 6 bases, with 16 bases between them.

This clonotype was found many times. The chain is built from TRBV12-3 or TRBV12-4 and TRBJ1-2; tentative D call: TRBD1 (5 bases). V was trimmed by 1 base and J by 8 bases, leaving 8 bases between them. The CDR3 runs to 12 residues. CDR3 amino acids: CASSLGGGGYTF. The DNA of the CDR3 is TGTGCCAGCAGTTTAGGTGGGGGAGGCTACACCTTC.

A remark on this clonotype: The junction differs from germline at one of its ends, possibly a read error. The CDR3: CTSSLAMGPPEAFF. CDR3 sequence (DNA): TGCACCAGCAGCTTGGCCATGGGGCCACCTGAAGCTTTCTTT. This rearrangement joins TRBV5-1 to TRBJ1-1; tentative D call: TRBD1 (5 bases). This CDR3 region has 14 residues. Germline values: CDR1 SGHRS, CDR2 YFSETQ.

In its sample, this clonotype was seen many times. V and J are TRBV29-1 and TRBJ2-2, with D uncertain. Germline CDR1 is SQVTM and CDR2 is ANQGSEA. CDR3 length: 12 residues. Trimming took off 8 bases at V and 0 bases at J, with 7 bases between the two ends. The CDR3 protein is CSCPANTGELFF. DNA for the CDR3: TGCAGCTGTCCAGCGAACACCGGGGAGCTGTTTTTT.

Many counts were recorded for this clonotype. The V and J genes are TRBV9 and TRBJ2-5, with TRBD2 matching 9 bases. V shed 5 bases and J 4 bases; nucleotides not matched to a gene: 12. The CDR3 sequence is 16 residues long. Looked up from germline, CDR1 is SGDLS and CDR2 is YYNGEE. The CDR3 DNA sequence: TGTGCCAGCAGTGTTGGGGTTAGCGGGGGCCGAGAGACCCAGTACTTC. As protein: CASSVGVSGGRETQYF.

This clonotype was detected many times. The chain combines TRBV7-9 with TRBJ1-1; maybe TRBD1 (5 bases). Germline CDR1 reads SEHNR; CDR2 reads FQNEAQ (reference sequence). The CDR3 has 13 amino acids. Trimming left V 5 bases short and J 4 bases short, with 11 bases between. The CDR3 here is CASSGQASTEAFF. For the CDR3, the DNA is TGTGCCAGCAGCGGACAAGCGTCCACTGAAGCTTTCTTT.

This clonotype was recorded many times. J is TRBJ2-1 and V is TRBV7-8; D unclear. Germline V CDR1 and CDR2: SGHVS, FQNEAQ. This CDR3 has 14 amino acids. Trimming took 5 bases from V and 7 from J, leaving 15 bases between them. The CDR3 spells CASSPRFMRNEQFF. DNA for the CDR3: TGTGCCAGCAGCCCCCGATTTATGCGGAATGAGCAGTTCTTC.

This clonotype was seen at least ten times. The CDR3 DNA sequence: TGTGCCAGCTCCCGGGCCGTAAATCAGCCCCAGTATTTT. Protein: CASSRAVNQPQYF. The chain links TRBV6-5 to TRBJ1-5; unclear D gene. The J call could be wrong; TRBJ2-3 is a better fit for the DNA end. From germline, CDR1 is MNHEY and CDR2 SVGAGI. The CDR3 consists of 13 residues.

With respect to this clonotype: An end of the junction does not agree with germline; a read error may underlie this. The chain's CDR3 is CSSSLLGANTDTQYF. The CDR3 DNA is TGTTCCAGCAGTTTACTGGGGGCAAACACAGATACGCAGTATTTT. The chain has TRBV27 and TRBJ2-3; a weak D match, TRBD1 (6 bases). Germline lookup yields CDR1 MNHEY and CDR2 SMNVEV (reference sequence). There are 15 residues in the CDR3.

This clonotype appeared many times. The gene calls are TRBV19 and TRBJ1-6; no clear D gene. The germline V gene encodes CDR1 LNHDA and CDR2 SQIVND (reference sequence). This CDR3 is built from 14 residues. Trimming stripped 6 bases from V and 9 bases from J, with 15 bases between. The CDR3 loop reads CASRQEGRTSPLHF. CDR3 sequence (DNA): TGTGCCAGTAGACAAGAGGGAAGAACTTCACCCCTCCACTTT.

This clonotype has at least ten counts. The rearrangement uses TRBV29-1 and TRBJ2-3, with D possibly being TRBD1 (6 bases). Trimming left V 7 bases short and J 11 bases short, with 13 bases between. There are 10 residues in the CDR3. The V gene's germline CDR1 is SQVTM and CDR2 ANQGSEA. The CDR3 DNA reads TGCAGCGCTAGGGGACAAGGGCAGTATTTT. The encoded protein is CSARGQGQYF.

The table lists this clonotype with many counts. CDR3 amino acids: CASSQFRNYEQYF. The CDR3 DNA sequence: TGTGCCAGCAGCCAATTCCGGAACTACGAGCAGTACTTC. The V gene is TRBV14, the J gene TRBJ2-7; D is unresolved. With 2 bases removed from V and 3 bases from J, the gap between germline ends came to 8 bases. The CDR3 is 13 residues long. Germline V gene lookup returns CDR1 SGHDN and CDR2 FVKESK.

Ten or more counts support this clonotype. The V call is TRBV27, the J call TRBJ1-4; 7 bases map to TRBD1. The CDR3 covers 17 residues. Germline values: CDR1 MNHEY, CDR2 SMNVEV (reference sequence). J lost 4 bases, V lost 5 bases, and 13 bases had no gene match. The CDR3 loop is CASSLYAVTGINEKLFF. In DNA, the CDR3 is TGTGCCAGCAGTCTATACGCTGTGACAGGGATTAATGAAAAACTGTTTTTT.

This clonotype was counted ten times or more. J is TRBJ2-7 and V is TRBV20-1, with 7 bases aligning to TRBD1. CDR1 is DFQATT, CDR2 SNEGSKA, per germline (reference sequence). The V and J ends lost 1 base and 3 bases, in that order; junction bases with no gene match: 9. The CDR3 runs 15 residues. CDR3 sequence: CSARAQGVPDYEQYF. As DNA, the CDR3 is TGCAGTGCTAGAGCGCAGGGGGTTCCCGACTACGAGCAGTACTTC.

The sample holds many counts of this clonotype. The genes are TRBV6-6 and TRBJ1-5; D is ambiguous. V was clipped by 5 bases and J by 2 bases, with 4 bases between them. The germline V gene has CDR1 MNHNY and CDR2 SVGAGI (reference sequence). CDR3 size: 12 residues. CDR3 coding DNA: TGTGCCAGCAGTCCTCGCAATCAGCCCCAGCATTTT. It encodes CASSPRNQPQHF.

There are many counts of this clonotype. The CDR3 DNA sequence: TGTGCCGGAAGGGTAGGGGTCACTGAAGCTTTCTTT. Amino acids: CAGRVGVTEAFF. The chain has TRBV7-9 and TRBJ1-1, with D maybe TRBD1 (5 bases). Germline CDR1 and CDR2: SEHNR and FQNEAQ (reference sequence). This CDR3 is 12 amino acids long. Trimming stripped 11 bases from V and 4 bases from J, with 14 bases between.

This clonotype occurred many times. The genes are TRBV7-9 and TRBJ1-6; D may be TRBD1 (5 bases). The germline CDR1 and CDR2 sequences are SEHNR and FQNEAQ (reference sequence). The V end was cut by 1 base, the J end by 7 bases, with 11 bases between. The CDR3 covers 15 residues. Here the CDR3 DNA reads TGTGCCAGCAGCTTAGGGGACCTGGAGAATTCACCCCTCCACTTT. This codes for CASSLGDLENSPLHF.